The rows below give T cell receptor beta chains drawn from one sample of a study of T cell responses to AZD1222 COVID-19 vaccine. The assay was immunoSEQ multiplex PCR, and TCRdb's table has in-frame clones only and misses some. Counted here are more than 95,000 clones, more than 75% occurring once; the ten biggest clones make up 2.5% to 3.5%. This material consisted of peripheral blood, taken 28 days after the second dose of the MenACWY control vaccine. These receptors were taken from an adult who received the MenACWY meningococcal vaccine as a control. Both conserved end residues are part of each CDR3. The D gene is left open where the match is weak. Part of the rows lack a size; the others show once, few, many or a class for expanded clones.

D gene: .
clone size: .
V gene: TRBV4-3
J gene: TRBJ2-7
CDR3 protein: CASSQALDYEQYF
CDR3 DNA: TGCGCCAGCAGCCAAGCGCTAGACTACGAGCAGTACTTC

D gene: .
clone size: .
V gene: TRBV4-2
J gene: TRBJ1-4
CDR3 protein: CASSQTTAINEKLFF
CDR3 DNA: TGTGCCAGCAGCCAAACGACAGCAATTAATGAAAAACTGTTTTTT

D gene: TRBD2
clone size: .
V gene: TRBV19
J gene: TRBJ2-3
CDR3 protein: CASSISGGRVDTQYF
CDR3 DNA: TGTGCCAGTAGTATAAGCGGGGGGCGCGTAGATACGCAGTATTTT

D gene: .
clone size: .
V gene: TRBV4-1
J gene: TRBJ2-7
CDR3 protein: CASSRSGANEQYF
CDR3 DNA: TGCGCCAGCAGCCGTAGTGGGGCGAACGAGCAGTACTTC

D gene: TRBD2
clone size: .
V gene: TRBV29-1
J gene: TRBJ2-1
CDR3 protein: CSARLAGGPNEQFF
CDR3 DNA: TGCAGCGCACGACTAGCGGGGGGGCCCAATGAGCAGTTCTTC

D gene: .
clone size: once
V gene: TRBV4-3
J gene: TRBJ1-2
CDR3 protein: CASSQDPWVSGGYTF
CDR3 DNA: TGCGCCAGCAGCCAAGATCCCTGGGTTTCGGGCGGCTACACCTTC

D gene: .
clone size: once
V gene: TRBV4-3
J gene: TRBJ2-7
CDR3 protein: CASSQDVKTYEQYF
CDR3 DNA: TGCGCCAGCAGCCAAGATGTAAAAACCTACGAGCAGTACTTC

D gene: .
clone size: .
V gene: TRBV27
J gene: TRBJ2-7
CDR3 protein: CASSYTFREQYF
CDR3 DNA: TGTGCCAGCAGTTATACTTTCCGCGAGCAGTACTTC

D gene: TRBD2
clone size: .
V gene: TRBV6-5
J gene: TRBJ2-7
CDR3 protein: CASGGGRAYEQYF
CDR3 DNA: TGTGCCAGCGGGGGGGGAAGGGCCTACGAGCAGTACTTC

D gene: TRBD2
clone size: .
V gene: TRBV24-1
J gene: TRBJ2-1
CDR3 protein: CATSRGGDYNEQFF
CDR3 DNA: TGTGCCACCAGTCGGGGAGGGGACTACAATGAGCAGTTCTTC

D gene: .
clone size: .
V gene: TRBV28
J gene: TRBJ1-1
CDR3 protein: CASSTHPGIYTEAFF
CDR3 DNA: TGTGCCAGCAGCACACATCCGGGAATCTACACTGAAGCTTTCTTT

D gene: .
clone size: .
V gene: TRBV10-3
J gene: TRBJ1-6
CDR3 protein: CAISESGGVALHF
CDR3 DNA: TGTGCCATCAGTGAGTCGGGAGGGGTAGCCCTCCACTTT

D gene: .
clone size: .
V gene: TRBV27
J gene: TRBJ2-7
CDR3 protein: CASSSSYEQYF
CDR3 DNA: TGTGCCAGCAGTTCCTCCTACGAGCAGTACTTC

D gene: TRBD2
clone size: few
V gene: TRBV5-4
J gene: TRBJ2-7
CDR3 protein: CASSGGLAGYYEQYF
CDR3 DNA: TGTGCCAGCAGCGGCGGCCTAGCGGGGTACTACGAGCAGTACTTC

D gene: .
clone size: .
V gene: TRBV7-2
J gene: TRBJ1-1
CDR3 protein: CASSSQGYTEAFF
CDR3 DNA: TGTGCCAGCAGCTCGCAGGGGTACACTGAAGCTTTCTTT

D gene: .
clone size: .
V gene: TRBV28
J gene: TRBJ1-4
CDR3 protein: CASLPWKTSNEKLFF
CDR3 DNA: TGTGCCAGCCTCCCTTGGAAAACTTCTAATGAAAAACTGTTTTTT

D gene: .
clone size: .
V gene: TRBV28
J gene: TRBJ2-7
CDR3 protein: CASISRGLGEQYF
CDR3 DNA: TGTGCCAGCATCTCCCGCGGCCTTGGGGAGCAGTACTTC

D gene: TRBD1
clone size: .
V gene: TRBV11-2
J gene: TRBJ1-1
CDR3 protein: CASSSGAGGAKSFF
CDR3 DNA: TGTGCCAGCAGCTCCGGGGCAGGGGGAGCCAAATCTTTCTTT

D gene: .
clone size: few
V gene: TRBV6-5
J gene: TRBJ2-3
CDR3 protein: CASSYGRGSTDTQYF
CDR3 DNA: TGTGCCAGCAGTTATGGTAGGGGAAGCACAGATACGCAGTATTTT

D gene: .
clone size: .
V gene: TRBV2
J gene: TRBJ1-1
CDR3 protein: CASRPRPVNTEAFF
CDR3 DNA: TGTGCCAGCAGGCCCCGGCCGGTGAACACTGAAGCTTTCTTT

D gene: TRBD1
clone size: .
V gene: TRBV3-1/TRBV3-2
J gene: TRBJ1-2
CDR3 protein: CASSHRTGNYGYTF
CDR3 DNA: TGTGCCAGCAGCCACCGGACAGGGAACTATGGCTACACCTTC